This entry lists 19 T cell receptor beta chains sequenced from one sample in a study of cytomegalovirus exposure and HLA in healthy donors. Researchers ran the PCR with 60 Vbeta and 13 Jbeta primers. The method was immunoSEQ multiplex PCR; TCRdb's version includes in-frame clones alone and lacks a portion of them. The table lists fewer than 200,000 clones, about 80% of them singletons. Specimen: PBMCs. The origin of the receptors is a man in his forties in good health and CMV-seropositive.

The chain couples TRBV19 to TRBJ2-5; 12 nucleotides line up with TRBD2. The CDR3 loop spans 18 amino acids. Germline V lookup: CDR1 LNHDA, CDR2 SQIVND (reference sequence). The trim removed 5 bases at V and 5 bases at J, leaving 15 bases unmatched. The CDR3 loop is CASSARLAGVSGRETQYF. The CDR3 bases are TGTGCCAGTAGTGCTCGACTAGCGGGAGTATCGGGGAGGGAGACCCAGTACTTC. Full variable domain (missing parts from reference TRBV19 and TRBJ2-5): DGGITQSPKYLFRKEGQNVTLSCEQNLNHDAMYWYRQDPGQGLRLIYYSQIVNDFQKGDIAEGYSVSREKKESFPLTVTSAQKNPTAFYLCASSARLAGVSGRETQYFGPGTRLLVL.

The chain has TRBV18 and TRBJ1-2; 9 nucleotides agree with TRBD1. The CDR3 has 13 residues. Germline V CDR1 and CDR2: KGHSH, LQKENI. The V and J ends lost 3 bases and 6 bases, in that order; junction bases with no gene match: 2. In nucleotides, the CDR3 is TGTGCCAGCTCACCGGGGACAGGGCATGGCTACACCTTC. Its translation is CASSPGTGHGYTF.

The rearrangement uses TRBV10-3 and TRBJ2-3, with 8 bases that match TRBD2. The V and J ends lost 6 bases and 3 bases, in that order; junction bases with no gene match: 2. The germline CDR1 and CDR2 sequences are ENHRY and SYGVKD. The CDR3 totals 13 residues. DNA for the CDR3: TGTGCCATCAGGGTAGCGGGAACAGATACGCAGTATTTT. Encoded protein: CAIRVAGTDTQYF.

Here the CDR3 reads CASSGAGEGTGELFF. The DNA for the CDR3 is TGTGCCAGCAGTGGAGCGGGAGAGGGCACCGGGGAGCTGTTTTTT. This chain joins TRBV28 and TRBJ2-2, with 8 bases aligning to TRBD2. The CDR3 covers 15 residues. From germline, CDR1 is MDHEN and CDR2 SYDVKM. V lost 5 bases and J lost 4; bases outside the gene matches: 6. Full variable domain (rest looked up from reference TRBV28 and TRBJ2-2): DVKVTQSSRYLVKRTGEKVFLECVQDMDHENMFWYRQDPGLGLRLIYFSYDVKMKEKGDIPEGYSVSREKKERFSLILESASTNQTSMYLCASSGAGEGTGELFFGEGSRLTVL.

V is TRBV5-4 and J is TRBJ2-5, with D tentatively TRBD2 (6 bases). Germline lookup yields CDR1 SGHNT and CDR2 YYREEE (reference sequence). Trimming cost V 5 bases and J 0 bases, with 17 bases left between them. There are 16 residues in the CDR3. In nucleotides, the CDR3 is TGTGCCAGCAGTCTACCCCCGGCGGGAAACCAAGAGACCCAGTACTTC. This encodes CASSLPPAGNQETQYF.

The chain combines TRBV11-2 with TRBJ2-2, with no clear D. Trimming left V 7 bases short and J 2 bases short, with 8 bases between. Germline CDR1 reads SGHAT; CDR2 reads FQNNGV. The CDR3 runs 13 residues. The DNA of the CDR3 is TGTGCCAGCACCTTGGGCAACACCGGGGAGCTGTTTTTT. This sequence encodes CASTLGNTGELFF.

Details on this clone: One junction end disagrees with the germline gene, perhaps due to a read error. V is TRBV6-5 and J is TRBJ2-1, with 8 bases that match TRBD2. This CDR3 has 16 amino acids. CDR1 is MNHEY, CDR2 SVGAGI, per germline. In nucleotides, the CDR3 is TGTGCCAGCAGTTACTCGCCAGCGGGAGTGTTTAATGAGCGGTTCTTC. This translates into CASSYSPAGVFNERFF.

As DNA, the CDR3 is TGTGCCAGCAGTGCTCCCCTAGCGGGAGGGCTAGACGAGCAGTACTTC. Protein: CASSAPLAGGLDEQYF. V usage is TRBV6-1 and J usage is TRBJ2-7; 12 nucleotides match TRBD2. The germline V gene has CDR1 MNHNS and CDR2 SASEGT. CDR3 length: 16 residues. J lost 5 bases, V lost 4 bases, and 9 bases had no gene match.

About this clone: One end of the junction is discordant with germline, which a read error may explain. This chain links TRBV7-7 with TRBJ2-2, with 12 bases lining up with TRBD2. Germline CDR1 and CDR2: SSHAT and FNYEAQ (reference sequence). This CDR3 contains 16 residues. The CDR3, as DNA: TGTGCTAGCAGCCTCCTAGCGGGAGGGCCCACCGGGGAGCTGTTTTTT. Amino acids: CASSLLAGGPTGELFF. The full variable domain, rest sourced from reference TRBV7-7 and TRBJ2-2, is GAGVSQSPRYKVTKRGQDVTLRCDPISSHATLYWYQQALGQGPEFLTYFNYEAQPDKSGLPSDRFSAERPEGSISTLTIQRTEQRDSAMYRCASSLLAGGPTGELFFGEGSRLTVL.

The rearrangement joins TRBV4-1 to TRBJ1-1; TRBD1 matches at 8 bases. Germline CDR1 is MGHRA and CDR2 is YSYEKL. The CDR3 totals 18 residues. Trimming took 2 bases from V and 2 from J; bases not matched to a gene: 13. The CDR3 nucleotides are TGCGCCAGCAGCCAACAAGCCTGGACAGGGACCATAAACACTGAAGCTTTCTTT. It translates to CASSQQAWTGTINTEAFF.

V is TRBV27 and J is TRBJ2-4; perhaps TRBD2 as D (5 bases). With 3 bases removed from V and 5 bases from J, the gap between germline ends came to 17 bases. Germline V gene data show CDR1 as MNHEY and CDR2 as SMNVEV (reference sequence). The CDR3 consists of 16 residues. CDR3 nucleotide sequence: TGTGCCAGCAGTTTGACCGGAGGCGTTCGGGAAAACATTCAGTACTTC. It is translated as CASSLTGGVRENIQYF.

Notes on this clone: Other DNA sequences from this sample encode an identical CDR3 as well. The J gene is TRBJ2-7, the V gene TRBV5-1; D is perhaps TRBD2 (6 bases). CDR1 SGHRS and CDR2 YFSETQ come from the germline V gene. The CDR3 contains 15 residues. Trimming removed 2 bases at V and 0 bases at J, with 12 bases between. CDR3 loop: CASSFRAGSSYEQYF. In DNA, the CDR3 is TGCGCCAGCAGCTTCAGGGCGGGGAGCTCCTACGAGCAGTACTTC.

The chain has TRBV5-4 and TRBJ2-7; possible D gene TRBD1, 5 bases. The CDR3 is made up of 15 amino acids. The germline V gene encodes CDR1 SGHNT and CDR2 YYREEE (reference sequence). V gave up 7 bases and J gave up 2 bases, with 19 bases separating them. Written as DNA, the CDR3 is TGTGCCAGCGCTGGGCAGGGCCTAGAGACCTACGAGCAGTACTTC. Translation: CASAGQGLETYEQYF.

V gene TRBV6-5 combines with J gene TRBJ2-7, with TRBD2 as a possible D gene (5 bases). CDR1 is MNHEY and CDR2 is SVGAGI in the germline V gene. V was pared by 3 bases and J by 6 bases, with 12 bases between. The CDR3 consists of 13 residues. CDR3 sequence: CASSYRENGEQYF. As DNA, the CDR3 is TGTGCCAGCAGTTATCGGGAAAACGGCGAGCAGTACTTC.

CDR3 sequence: CASSLGGQGNEKLFF. The CDR3 coding sequence is TGTGCCAGCAGCTTAGGGGGACAGGGGAATGAAAAACTGTTTTTT. The J gene is TRBJ1-4, the V gene TRBV7-6, with 10 bases fitting TRBD1. The germline CDR1 and CDR2 sequences are SGHVS and FNYEAQ. Germline trimming cut 1 base from V and 5 bases from J; bases unmatched to any gene: 1. The CDR3 runs to 15 residues. The full variable domain, with the rest looked up from reference TRBV7-6 and TRBJ1-4, is GAGVSQSPRYKVTKRGQDVALRCDPISGHVSLYWYRQALGQGPEFLTYFNYEAQQDKSGLPNDRFSAERPEGSISTLTIQRTEQRDSAMYRCASSLGGQGNEKLFFGSGTQLSVL.

The V gene is TRBV11-3, the J gene TRBJ1-1; D gene ambiguous. The CDR3 is 13 residues long. CDR1 is SGHNT, CDR2 YENEEA, per germline. The V end lost 2 bases, the J end lost 5 bases, and 9 bases lay between the germline ends. CDR3 in DNA: TGTGCCAGCAGCTTAAGTAGTGATACTGAAGCTTTCTTT. This translates into CASSLSSDTEAFF. The entire variable domain, with the rest obtained from reference TRBV11-3 and TRBJ1-1, is as follows: EAGVVQSPRYKIIEKKQPVAFWCNPISGHNTLYWYLQNLGQGPELLIRYENEEAVDDSQLPKDRFSAERLKGVDSTLKIQPAELGDSAVYLCASSLSSDTEAFFGQGTRLTVV.

The chain carries TRBV2 and TRBJ1-1; 8 positions agree with TRBD1. The germline CDR1 and CDR2 sequences are SNHLY and FYNNEI. This CDR3 region has 14 residues. Trimming took 8 bases from V and 1 from J; bases not matched to a gene: 6. DNA of the CDR3: TGTGCCAGCGACGGACAGGGAGGGAACACTGAAGCTTTCTTT. Amino acid sequence: CASDGQGGNTEAFF. Full variable domain (missing parts from reference TRBV2 and TRBJ1-1): EPEVTQTPSHQVTQMGQEVILRCVPISNHLYFYWYRQILGQKVEFLVSFYNNEISEKSEIFDDQFSVERPDGSNFTLKIRSTKLEDSAMYFCASDGQGGNTEAFFGQGTRLTVV.

In this sample, this clone turned up once. This rearrangement joins TRBV27 to TRBJ2-6; D perhaps matches TRBD1 (6 bases). Germline V CDR1 and CDR2: MNHEY, SMNVEV (reference sequence). The CDR3 spans 16 residues. With 7 bases removed from V and 0 bases from J, the gap between germline ends came to 13 bases. CDR3 loop: CASTRQASSGANVLTF. The CDR3, as DNA: TGTGCCAGCACACGACAGGCCAGCTCTGGGGCCAACGTCCTGACTTTC.

The CDR3 bases are TGTGCCAGCAGAATCAATTTCAATCAGCCCCAGCATTTT. This sequence encodes CASRINFNQPQHF. The chain is built from TRBV5-8 and TRBJ1-5; D not resolved. From germline, CDR1 is SGHTS and CDR2 YDEGEE. V was shortened by 5 bases and J by 3 bases, with 9 bases between the two germline ends. The CDR3 contains 13 residues.